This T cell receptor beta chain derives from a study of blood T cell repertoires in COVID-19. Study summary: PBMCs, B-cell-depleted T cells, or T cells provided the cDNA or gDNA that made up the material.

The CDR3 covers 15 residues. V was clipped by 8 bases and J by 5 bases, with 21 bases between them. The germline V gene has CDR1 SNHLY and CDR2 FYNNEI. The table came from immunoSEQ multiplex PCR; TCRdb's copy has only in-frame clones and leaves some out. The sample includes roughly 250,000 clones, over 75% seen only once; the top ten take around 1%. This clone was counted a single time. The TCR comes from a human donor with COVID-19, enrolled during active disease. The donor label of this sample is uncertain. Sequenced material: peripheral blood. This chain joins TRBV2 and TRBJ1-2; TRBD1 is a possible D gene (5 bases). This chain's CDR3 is CASGGTDPRLYGYTF. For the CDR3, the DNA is TGTGCCAGCGGGGGGACCGACCCCCGATTGTATGGCTACACCTTC.